The TCR beta chain under discussion was sequenced for a study of monozygotic twins with inflammatory bowel disease. The study, taken as a whole, reports: Discordant twins had repertoire similarity that did not differ from that of concordant twins, possibly from limited power. Discrimination among different T cell subtypes was not achievable.

Notes on this clonotype: Its antigen is not known.

Germline CDR1 is SGHRS and CDR2 is YFSETQ. The CDR3 length is 16 residues. For each CDR3 protein, TCRdb gives one entry from its re-call of the 5' RACE reads, without DNA. The sample data list 150,000 to 200,000 distinct CDR3 sequences. This TCR derives from a human donor with ulcerative colitis or Crohn's disease, or a healthy co-twin of an affected twin (not recorded which). This sequence joins TRBV5-1 and TRBJ1-1; TCRdb reports TRBD1, a call that lacks DNA to check it against. Sample: blood. CDR3 region: CASSTRDRVVRTEAFF.